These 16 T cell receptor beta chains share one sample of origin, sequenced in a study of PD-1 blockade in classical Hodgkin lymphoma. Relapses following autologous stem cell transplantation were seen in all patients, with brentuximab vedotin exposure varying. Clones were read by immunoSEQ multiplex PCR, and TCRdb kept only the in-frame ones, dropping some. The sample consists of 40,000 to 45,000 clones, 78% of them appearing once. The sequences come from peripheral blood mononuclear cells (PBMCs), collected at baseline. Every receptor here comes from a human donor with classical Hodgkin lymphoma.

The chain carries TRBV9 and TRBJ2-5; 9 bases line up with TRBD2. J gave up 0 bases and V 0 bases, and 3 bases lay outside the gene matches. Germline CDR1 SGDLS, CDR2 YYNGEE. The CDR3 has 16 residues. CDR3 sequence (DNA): TGTGCCAGCAGCGTAGGGGTAGCGGGGGACCAAGAGACCCAGTACTTC. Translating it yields CASSVGVAGDQETQYF.

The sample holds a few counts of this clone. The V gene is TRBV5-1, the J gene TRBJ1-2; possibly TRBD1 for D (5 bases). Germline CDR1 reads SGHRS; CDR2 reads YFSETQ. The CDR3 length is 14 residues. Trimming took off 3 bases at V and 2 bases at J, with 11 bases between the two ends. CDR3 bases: TGCGCCAGCAGCTCTCGGACACAGAACTATGGCTACACCTTC. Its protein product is CASSSRTQNYGYTF.

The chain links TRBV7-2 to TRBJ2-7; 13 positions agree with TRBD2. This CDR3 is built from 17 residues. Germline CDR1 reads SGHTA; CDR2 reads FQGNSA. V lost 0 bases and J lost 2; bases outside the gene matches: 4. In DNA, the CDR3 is TGTGCCAGCAGCTTAGCCGGGACTAGCGGGGCCCCCTACGAGCAGTACTTC. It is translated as CASSLAGTSGAPYEQYF.

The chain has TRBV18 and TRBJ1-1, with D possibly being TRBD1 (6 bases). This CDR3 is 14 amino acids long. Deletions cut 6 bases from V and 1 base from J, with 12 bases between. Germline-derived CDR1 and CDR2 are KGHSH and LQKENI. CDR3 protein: CASSQGRGNTEAFF. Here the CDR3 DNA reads TGTGCCAGCTCTCAGGGGAGGGGGAACACTGAAGCTTTCTTT.

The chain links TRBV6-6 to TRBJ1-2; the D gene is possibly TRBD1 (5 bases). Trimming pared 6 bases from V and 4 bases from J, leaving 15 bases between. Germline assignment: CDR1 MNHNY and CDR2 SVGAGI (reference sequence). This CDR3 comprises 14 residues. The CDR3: CASSQSAGGYGYTF. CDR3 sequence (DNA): TGTGCCAGCAGCCAATCCGCGGGGGGCTATGGCTACACCTTC.

Here the CDR3 reads CASSQGLNTEAFF. CDR3 nucleotides: TGTGCCAGCAGCCAGGGGTTGAACACTGAAGCTTTCTTT. The chain has TRBV5-4 and TRBJ1-1; TRBD1 is a possible D gene (6 bases). Per the germline V gene, CDR1 is SGHNT and CDR2 is YYREEE (reference sequence). The germline V and J ends were trimmed by 4 bases and 0 bases, with 7 bases remaining between them. The CDR3 totals 13 residues.

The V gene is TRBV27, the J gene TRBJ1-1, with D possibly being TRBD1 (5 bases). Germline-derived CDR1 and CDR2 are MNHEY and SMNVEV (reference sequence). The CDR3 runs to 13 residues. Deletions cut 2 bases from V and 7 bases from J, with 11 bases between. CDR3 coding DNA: TGTGCCAGCAGTTTAAATGGGGGGGGTGAAGCTTTCTTT. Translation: CASSLNGGGEAFF.

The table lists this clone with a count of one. CDR3 in DNA: TGTGCCAGCAGTAAAGGCAGGGTCAGCTCTGGAAACACCATATATTTT. This sequence encodes CASSKGRVSSGNTIYF. The chain carries TRBV6-1 and TRBJ1-3, with D maybe TRBD1 (5 bases). The V end lost 5 bases, the J end lost 0 bases, and 14 bases lay between the germline ends. Germline V gene lookup returns CDR1 MNHNS and CDR2 SASEGT. CDR3 size: 16 residues.

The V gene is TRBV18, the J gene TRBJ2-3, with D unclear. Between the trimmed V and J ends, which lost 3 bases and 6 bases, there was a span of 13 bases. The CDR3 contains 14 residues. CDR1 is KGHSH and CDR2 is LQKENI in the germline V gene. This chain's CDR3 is CASSPGPRRDTQYF. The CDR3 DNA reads TGTGCCAGCTCACCTGGACCCCGCAGGGATACGCAGTATTTT. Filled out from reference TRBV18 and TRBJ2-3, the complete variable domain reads NAGVMQNPRHLVRRRGQEARLRCSPMKGHSHVYWYRQLPEEGLKFMVYLQKENIIDESGMPKERFSAEFPKEGPSILRIQQVVRGDSAAYFCASSPGPRRDTQYFGPGTRLTVL.

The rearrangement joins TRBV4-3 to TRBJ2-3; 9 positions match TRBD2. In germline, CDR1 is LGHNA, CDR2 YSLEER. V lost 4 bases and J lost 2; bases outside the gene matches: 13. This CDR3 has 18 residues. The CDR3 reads CASSLEPLAGGVTDTQYF. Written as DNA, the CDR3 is TGCGCCAGCAGCCTCGAGCCCCTCGCGGGGGGGGTCACAGATACGCAGTATTTT.

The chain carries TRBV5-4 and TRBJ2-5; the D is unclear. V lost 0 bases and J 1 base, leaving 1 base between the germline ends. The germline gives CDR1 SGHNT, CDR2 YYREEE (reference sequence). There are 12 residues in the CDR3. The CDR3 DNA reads TGTGCCAGCAGCTTGGCCCAAGAGACCCAGTACTTC. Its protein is CASSLAQETQYF. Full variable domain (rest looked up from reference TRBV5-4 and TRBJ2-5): ETGVTQSPTHLIKTRGQQVTLRCSSQSGHNTVSWYQQALGQGPQFIFQYYREEENGRGNFPPRFSGLQFPNYSSELNVNALELDDSALYLCASSLAQETQYFGPGTRLLVL.

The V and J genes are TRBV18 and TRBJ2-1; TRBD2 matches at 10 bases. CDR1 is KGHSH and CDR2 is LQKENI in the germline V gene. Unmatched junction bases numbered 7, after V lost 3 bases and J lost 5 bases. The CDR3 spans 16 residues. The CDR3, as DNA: TGTGCCAGCTCACCGGGCCTAGCGGGGGTTGACAATGAGCAGTTCTTC. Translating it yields CASSPGLAGVDNEQFF.

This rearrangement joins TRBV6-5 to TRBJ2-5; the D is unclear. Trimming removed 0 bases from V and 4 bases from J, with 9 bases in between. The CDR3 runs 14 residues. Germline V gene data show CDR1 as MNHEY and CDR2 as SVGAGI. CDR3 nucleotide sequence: TGTGCCAGCAGTTACTCGTTCCTTGGAGAGACCCAGTACTTC. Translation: CASSYSFLGETQYF.

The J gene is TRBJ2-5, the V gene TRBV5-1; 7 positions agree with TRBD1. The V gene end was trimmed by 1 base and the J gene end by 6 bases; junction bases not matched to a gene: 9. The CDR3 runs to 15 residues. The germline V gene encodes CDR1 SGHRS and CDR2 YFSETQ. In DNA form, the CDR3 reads TGCGCCAGCAGCTTGTCGAAAGGGGGCGGACAGACCCAGTACTTC. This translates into CASSLSKGGGQTQYF.

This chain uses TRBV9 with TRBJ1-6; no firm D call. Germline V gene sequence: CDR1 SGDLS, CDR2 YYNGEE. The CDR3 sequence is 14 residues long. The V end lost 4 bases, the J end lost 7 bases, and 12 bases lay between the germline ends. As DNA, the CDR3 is TGTGCCAGCAGCCCCCCGAGCACCAATTCACCCCTCCACTTT. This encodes CASSPPSTNSPLHF.

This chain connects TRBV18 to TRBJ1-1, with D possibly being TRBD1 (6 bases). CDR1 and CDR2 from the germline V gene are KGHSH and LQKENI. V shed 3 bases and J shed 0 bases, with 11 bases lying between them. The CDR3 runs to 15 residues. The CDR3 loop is CASSPSQGLNTEAFF. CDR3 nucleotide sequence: TGTGCCAGCTCACCCAGCCAGGGGCTGAACACTGAAGCTTTCTTT.